These T cell receptor beta chains were read from a single sample in a study of human T cells and chemical hapten exposure. TCRdb recomputed calls from the RACE reads with MiXCR, one row per CDR3 protein. Of 85,000 to 130,000 distinct CDR3 sequences in the sample, approximately 12% were seen once. The specimen comprised whole blood, sampled in connection with sensitization to the hapten diphenylcyclopropenone (DPC). The receptors here all came from a woman aged 45 to 65 with alopecia areata. Some clones in this sample may be carry-over from other donors' samples. Both conserved end residues are part of each CDR3. The D gene is left open where the match is weak. Rows may omit the clone size; those that give it use once, few, many or a size class.

CDR3: CASSSYSTGGTYEQYF
DNA: TGTGCCAGCAGTTCTTACTCGACAGGGGGTACCTACGAGCAGTACTTC
D: TRBD1
size: few
V: TRBV28
J: TRBJ2-7

CDR3: CASAIGVFSGNTIYF
DNA: TGTGCCAGCGCTATCGGAGTTTTCTCTGGAAACACCATATATTTT
D: NA
size: few
V: TRBV7-2
J: TRBJ1-3

CDR3: CASSQGSGYTF
DNA: TGTGCCAGCAGCCAGGGCTCTGGCTACACCTTC
D: NA
size: many
V: TRBV6-5
J: TRBJ1-2

CDR3: CASSREDTEAFF
DNA: TGTGCCAGCAGTAGGGAGGACACTGAAGCTTTCTTT
D: NA
size: NA
V: TRBV2
J: TRBJ1-1

CDR3: CASSQSGTGLGTGELFF
DNA: TGCGCCAGCAGCCAGTCCGGGACGGGTTTAGGAACCGGGGAGCTGTTTTTT
D: NA
size: NA
V: TRBV4-1
J: TRBJ2-2

CDR3: CASSLRLGSRTGELFF
DNA: TGCGCCAGCAGCCTCCGGCTTGGTAGCCGCACCGGGGAGCTGTTTTTT
D: NA
size: few
V: TRBV5-1
J: TRBJ2-2

CDR3: CASSPPLGGGAEAFF
DNA: TGTGCCAGCTCACCACCCCTAGGGGGAGGGGCTGAAGCTTTCTTT
D: NA
size: few
V: TRBV18
J: TRBJ1-1

CDR3: CASSPTGNQGLAEAFF
DNA: TGTGCCAGCAGCCCCACAGGGAATCAGGGGTTGGCTGAAGCTTTCTTT
D: NA
size: NA
V: TRBV6-5
J: TRBJ1-1

CDR3: CASRSGQLTYGYTF
DNA: TGTGCCAGCAGATCTGGACAGTTAACCTATGGCTACACCTTC
D: NA
size: few
V: TRBV28
J: TRBJ1-2

CDR3: CASSRGAGTEAFF
DNA: TGTGCCAGCAGTCGGGGGGCCGGCACTGAAGCTTTCTTT
D: NA
size: few
V: TRBV12-3/TRBV12-4
J: TRBJ1-1

CDR3: CASSFGDREIGYTF
DNA: TGTGCCAGCAGTTTTGGGGACAGGGAAATTGGCTACACCTTC
D: TRBD1
size: many
V: TRBV28
J: TRBJ1-2

CDR3: CASRTGQGATYEQYF
DNA: TGTGCCAGCAGAACTGGACAGGGGGCGACCTACGAGCAGTACTTC
D: TRBD1
size: few
V: TRBV6-5
J: TRBJ2-7

CDR3: CASSPQENRGDTEAFF
DNA: TGTGCCAGCTCACCCCAAGAAAACAGGGGGGACACTGAAGCTTTCTTT
D: TRBD1
size: few
V: TRBV18
J: TRBJ1-1

CDR3: CASSSGQTYGYTF
DNA: TGTGCCAGCAGTAGCGGACAGACGTATGGCTACACCTTC
D: NA
size: many
V: TRBV28
J: TRBJ1-2

CDR3: CANSPGQGSEKLFF
DNA: TGTGCCAACTCACCGGGACAGGGGTCTGAAAAACTGTTTTTT
D: TRBD1
size: NA
V: TRBV18
J: TRBJ1-4

CDR3: CASSLAHTPGTGELFF
DNA: TGTGCCAGCAGCTTAGCGCACACTCCCGGGACCGGGGAGCTGTTTTTT
D: NA
size: few
V: TRBV7-2
J: TRBJ2-2

CDR3: CASRNKPYEQYF
DNA: TGTGCCAGCAGGAATAAACCTTACGAGCAGTACTTC
D: NA
size: few
V: TRBV28
J: TRBJ2-7

CDR3: CASSESRGTQYF
DNA: TGCGCCAGCAGTGAGTCTAGGGGGACCCAGTACTTC
D: NA
size: many
V: TRBV10-2
J: TRBJ2-5

CDR3: CASSTVSGSTYNEQFF
DNA: TGTGCCAGCAGCACCGTTAGCGGGAGTACCTACAATGAGCAGTTCTTC
D: TRBD2
size: few
V: TRBV7-9
J: TRBJ2-1

CDR3: CASSQDAVTRNTEAFF
DNA: TGCGCCAGCAGCCAAGATGCTGTCACAAGGAACACTGAAGCTTTCTTT
D: NA
size: NA
V: TRBV4-3
J: TRBJ1-1

CDR3: CASQEGSGNTIYF
DNA: TGTGCCAGTCAGGAGGGGTCTGGAAACACCATATATTTT
D: NA
size: few
V: TRBV7-9
J: TRBJ1-3

CDR3: CASRSGLNTEAFF
DNA: TGCGCCAGCAGGTCCGGCCTGAACACTGAAGCTTTCTTT
D: NA
size: NA
V: TRBV4-1
J: TRBJ1-1

CDR3: CASSGGPSALYGYTF
DNA: TGTGCCAGCAGTGGGGGTCCTTCGGCCCTCTATGGCTACACCTTC
D: NA
size: many
V: TRBV6-1
J: TRBJ1-2

CDR3: CASSFGGARMNTEAFF
DNA: TGTGCCAGCAGTTTTGGGGGGGCCAGAATGAACACTGAAGCTTTCTTT
D: NA
size: NA
V: TRBV28
J: TRBJ1-1

CDR3: CASSPRGWSGASTEAFF
DNA: TGTGCCAGCAGCCCTAGGGGATGGTCAGGGGCAAGCACTGAAGCTTTCTTT
D: NA
size: NA
V: TRBV11-2
J: TRBJ1-1

CDR3: CASKRVGTFWYF
DNA: TGTGCCAGCAAAAGGGTTGGGACCTTTTGGTACTTC
D: NA
size: NA
V: TRBV28
J: TRBJ2-7

CDR3: CATGQLPNQPQHF
DNA: TGTGCCACCGGGCAGCTCCCCAATCAGCCCCAGCATTTT
D: NA
size: few
V: TRBV24-1
J: TRBJ1-5

CDR3: CASSQVGGAAETQYF
DNA: TGTGCCAGCAGCCAAGTCGGGGGGGCCGCAGAGACCCAGTACTTC
D: TRBD2
size: few
V: TRBV3-1
J: TRBJ2-5

CDR3: CSAYDRGNQPQHF
DNA: TGCAGTGCCTACGACAGGGGCAATCAGCCCCAGCATTTT
D: TRBD1
size: few
V: TRBV20-1
J: TRBJ1-5

CDR3: CASSPRRGDQYF
DNA: TGCGCCAGCAGCCCACGTAGGGGAGACCAGTACTTC
D: NA
size: few
V: TRBV5-1
J: TRBJ2-5

CDR3: CASSSPTRVTDTQYF
DNA: TGTGCCAGCAGCTCTCCGACAAGAGTCACAGATACGCAGTATTTT
D: NA
size: NA
V: TRBV5-6
J: TRBJ2-3

CDR3: CASSLHPDSATYEQYF
DNA: TGCGCCAGCAGCTTGCACCCAGACAGCGCTACCTACGAGCAGTACTTC
D: NA
size: few
V: TRBV5-1
J: TRBJ2-7

CDR3: CASSFWDRESTEAFF
DNA: TGTGCCAGCAGTTTTTGGGACAGGGAGAGCACTGAAGCTTTCTTT
D: TRBD1
size: few
V: TRBV28
J: TRBJ1-1

CDR3: CASSQTGITEAFF
DNA: TGTGCCAGCAGCCAGACAGGGATCACTGAAGCTTTCTTT
D: TRBD1
size: few
V: TRBV3-1
J: TRBJ1-1

CDR3: CASSIRGGRGNTIYF
DNA: TGTGCCAGCAGCATCAGGGGAGGGCGTGGAAACACCATATATTTT
D: NA
size: few
V: TRBV7-9
J: TRBJ1-3

CDR3: CASSFGVYNEQFF
DNA: TGTGCCAGCAGCTTTGGCGTCTACAATGAGCAGTTCTTC
D: NA
size: few
V: TRBV7-2
J: TRBJ2-1

CDR3: CASSPHRGLNTEAFF
DNA: TGCGCCAGCAGCCCCCACAGGGGGCTAAACACTGAAGCTTTCTTT
D: TRBD1
size: NA
V: TRBV5-1
J: TRBJ1-1

CDR3: CASYRGPYNEQFF
DNA: TGTGCCAGCTACAGGGGCCCCTACAATGAGCAGTTCTTC
D: TRBD1
size: many
V: TRBV28
J: TRBJ2-1

CDR3: CASSFSDRGYEQYF
DNA: TGTGCCAGCAGCTTCAGTGACAGGGGTTACGAGCAGTACTTC
D: TRBD1
size: NA
V: TRBV11-2
J: TRBJ2-7

CDR3: CASSVVPAWKSPLHF
DNA: TGTGCCAGCAGCGTAGTGCCTGCTTGGAAATCACCCCTCCACTTT
D: NA
size: NA
V: TRBV9
J: TRBJ1-6

CDR3: CASSLTSGSTSTDTQYF
DNA: TGTGCCAGCAGTTTGACTAGCGGGAGTACTAGCACAGATACGCAGTATTTT
D: TRBD2
size: few
V: TRBV12-3/TRBV12-4
J: TRBJ2-3

CDR3: CSARDGLTASNQPQHF
DNA: TGCAGTGCTAGAGATGGGCTAACAGCGTCCAATCAGCCCCAGCATTTT
D: NA
size: NA
V: TRBV20-1
J: TRBJ1-5

CDR3: CASSHHEEAFF
DNA: TGTGCCAGCAGTCACCACGAGGAAGCTTTCTTT
D: NA
size: many
V: TRBV3-1
J: TRBJ1-1

CDR3: CASSLVALRTKPTLKWGEAFF
DNA: TGCGCCAGCAGCTTGGTAGCCCTTCGGACGAAGCCAACCCTGAAGTGGGGTGAAGCTTTCTTT
D: NA
size: few
V: TRBV5-1
J: TRBJ1-1

CDR3: CASSFSGSGSKNIQYF
DNA: TGTGCCAGCAGCTTTAGCGGGAGTGGGTCCAAAAACATTCAGTACTTC
D: TRBD2
size: NA
V: TRBV7-2
J: TRBJ2-4

CDR3: CASTRDRAMGIPLHF
DNA: TGTGCCAGCACGCGGGACAGGGCGATGGGAATCCCCCTCCACTTT
D: TRBD1
size: NA
V: TRBV12-3/TRBV12-4
J: TRBJ1-6

CDR3: CASSPLTGYVYTF
DNA: TGTGCCAGCAGCCCCCTGACAGGATATGTCTACACCTTC
D: NA
size: many
V: TRBV7-9
J: TRBJ1-2

CDR3: CASSEQGKSPLHF
DNA: TGTGCCAGCAGTGAACAGGGTAAATCACCCCTCCACTTT
D: NA
size: many
V: TRBV2
J: TRBJ1-6

CDR3: CASSKWLQGAEAFF
DNA: TGTGCCAGCAGCAAGTGGCTACAGGGGGCGGAAGCTTTCTTT
D: TRBD1
size: few
V: TRBV14
J: TRBJ1-1

CDR3: CASSLLGTSYEQYF
DNA: TGTGCCAGCAGCTTGCTAGGGACTAGCTACGAGCAGTACTTC
D: TRBD2
size: many
V: TRBV5-5
J: TRBJ2-7

CDR3: CASSQGGHGTQYF
DNA: TGTGCCAGCAGCCAAGGGGGGCATGGTACCCAGTACTTC
D: NA
size: NA
V: TRBV3-1
J: TRBJ2-5

CDR3: CASSLLLRKGSTDTQYF
DNA: TGTGCCAGCAGTTTACTTCTGAGAAAGGGAAGCACAGATACGCAGTATTTT
D: NA
size: few
V: TRBV28
J: TRBJ2-3

CDR3: CASSLRQGRVSPLHF
DNA: TGTGCCAGCAGTTTACGGCAGGGTAGAGTTTCACCCCTCCACTTT
D: NA
size: many
V: TRBV6-5
J: TRBJ1-6

CDR3: CSAADRLGYEQYF
DNA: TGCAGTGCCGCTGACAGGCTGGGCTACGAGCAGTACTTC
D: NA
size: NA
V: TRBV20-1
J: TRBJ2-7

CDR3: CASNPDREIEKLFF
DNA: TGTGCCAGCAACCCTGACAGGGAAATAGAAAAACTGTTTTTT
D: TRBD1
size: once
V: TRBV5-8
J: TRBJ1-4

CDR3: CASSPSMVRTNEKLFF
DNA: TGTGCCAGCAGCCCCAGTATGGTCCGCACTAATGAAAAACTGTTTTTT
D: NA
size: NA
V: TRBV11-2
J: TRBJ1-4